A selection of T cell receptor beta chains follows, all from one sample in a study of T cell responses to AZD1222 COVID-19 vaccine. The assay was immunoSEQ multiplex PCR, and TCRdb's table has in-frame clones only and misses some. The top ten hold approximately 5% of the sample, which has roughly 100,000 clones, roughly 90% seen once. The sample was peripheral blood, taken on day 0 of AZD1222 vaccination. The receptors shown here come from an adult in good health. Each CDR3 is given with its conserved first and last residue. The order of the fields is CDR3 length, V gene, D gene, J gene, clone size, CDR3 protein, CDR3 DNA. D genes are given only for firm matches. The listing skips clone size in some rows; elsewhere it reads once, few, many or a size class.

12,TRBV4-2,TRBD1,TRBJ2-7,NA,CASSSQGDEQYF,TGTGCCAGCAGCTCACAGGGGGACGAGCAGTACTTC
13,TRBV4-3,NA,TRBJ1-4,NA,CASSQEVHEKLFF,TGCGCCAGCAGCCAAGAGGTCCATGAAAAACTGTTTTTT
16,TRBV28,TRBD2,TRBJ2-1,NA,CASSPGGSGRINEQFF,TGTGCCAGCAGCCCCGGTGGTAGCGGGAGAATCAATGAGCAGTTCTTC
16,TRBV9,TRBD2,TRBJ2-3,NA,CASSVRGVRATDTQYF,TGTGCCAGCAGCGTCCGGGGGGTTAGGGCCACAGATACGCAGTATTTT
14,TRBV7-2,NA,TRBJ1-1,NA,CASSPERGWTEAFF,TGTGCCAGCAGTCCAGAAAGGGGGTGGACTGAAGCTTTCTTT
15,TRBV9,TRBD2,TRBJ2-7,once,CASSVEVAGRYEQYF,TGTGCCAGCAGCGTAGAGGTAGCGGGGCGCTACGAGCAGTACTTC
14,TRBV6-5,NA,TRBJ1-1,NA,CASSPRVFNTEAFF,TGTGCCAGCAGTCCCCGTGTGTTTAACACTGAAGCTTTCTTT
12,TRBV7-2,NA,TRBJ2-7,NA,CASSLPLREQYF,TGTGCCAGCAGCCTTCCCTTGAGGGAGCAGTACTTC
15,TRBV5-8,NA,TRBJ1-5,NA,CASSSQRLDNQPQHF,TGTGCCAGCAGTTCACAGCGTTTAGACAATCAGCCCCAGCATTTT
18,TRBV18,NA,TRBJ2-1,NA,CASSSQGKAALNFNEQFF,TGTGCCAGCTCCTCCCAGGGGAAGGCCGCACTTAACTTTAATGAGCAGTTCTTC
14,TRBV2,TRBD1,TRBJ1-3,NA,CASRPTGAGNTIYF,TGTGCCAGCAGACCGACAGGGGCTGGAAACACCATATATTTT
16,TRBV6-2/TRBV6-3,NA,TRBJ2-3,NA,CASSYSPTRQTDTQYF,TGTGCCAGCAGTTACTCCCCGACTAGGCAGACAGATACGCAGTATTTT
17,TRBV4-1,TRBD1,TRBJ1-5,NA,CASSQEGTGVSNQPQHF,TGCGCCAGCAGCCAAGAGGGGACAGGGGTTAGCAATCAGCCCCAGCATTTT
13,TRBV19,TRBD1,TRBJ1-6,NA,CASSRQGNSPLHF,TGTGCCAGTTCTAGACAGGGTAATTCACCCCTCCACTTT
15,TRBV25-1,NA,TRBJ1-2,NA,CASRQQGGGSSGYTF,TGTGCCAGCAGACAACAGGGTGGAGGGTCTTCTGGCTACACCTTC
14,TRBV28,NA,TRBJ1-6,NA,CASNPGVPNSPLHF,TGTGCCAGCAACCCTGGGGTCCCTAATTCACCCCTCCACTTT
14,TRBV6-5,TRBD1,TRBJ1-1,NA,CASRTPGGSEEAFF,TGTGCCAGCAGGACCCCAGGGGGCTCAGAAGAAGCTTTCTTT
16,TRBV24-1,NA,TRBJ2-2,NA,CATSVLWGNGAGELFF,TGTGCCACCAGTGTCCTTTGGGGGAATGGGGCCGGGGAGCTGTTTTTT
13,TRBV19,TRBD2,TRBJ2-7,NA,CASSIGDYYEQYF,TGTGCCAGTAGTATAGGGGACTACTACGAGCAGTACTTC
14,TRBV6-1,NA,TRBJ1-5,NA,CASSDLQLNQPQHF,TGTGCCAGCAGTGATCTACAGCTCAATCAGCCCCAGCATTTT
14,TRBV3-1/TRBV3-2,NA,TRBJ2-7,few,CASSQVAGAYEQYF,TGTGCCAGCAGCCAAGTGGCAGGAGCCTACGAGCAGTACTTC
14,TRBV3-1/TRBV3-2,NA,TRBJ2-7,NA,CASSRGSEANEQYF,TGTGCCAGCAGCAGGGGATCTGAAGCCAACGAGCAGTACTTC
15,TRBV28,TRBD2,TRBJ2-7,NA,CASSTQGGPSYEQYF,TGTGCCAGCAGTACCCAGGGAGGGCCATCCTACGAGCAGTACTTC
16,TRBV5-1,TRBD2,TRBJ2-1,NA,CASSFTSGSSYNEQFF,TGCGCCAGCAGCTTTACTAGCGGGAGCTCCTACAATGAGCAGTTCTTC
17,TRBV7-2,TRBD2,TRBJ2-3,NA,CASSLTSGQIRTDTQYF,TGTGCCAGCAGCTTAACTAGCGGACAAATCCGCACAGATACGCAGTATTTT
11,TRBV18,NA,TRBJ1-1,NA,CASSPVGIAFF,TGTGCCAGCTCACCGGTAGGGATCGCTTTCTTT
12,TRBV30,NA,TRBJ1-2,NA,CAWTGSSYGYTF,TGTGCCTGGACAGGGAGTAGCTATGGCTACACCTTC
15,TRBV9,NA,TRBJ2-3,NA,CASSVAGGSTDTQYF,TGTGCCAGCAGCGTAGCGGGCGGGAGCACAGATACGCAGTATTTT
11,TRBV28,NA,TRBJ1-3,NA,CASGFGNTIYF,TGTGCCAGCGGCTTCGGAAACACCATATATTTT
14,TRBV5-1,TRBD2,TRBJ2-1,NA,CASSFSSGSVEQFF,TGCGCCAGCAGCTTCTCGAGCGGGAGTGTTGAGCAGTTCTTC